Included here is one TCR beta chain sequence, with context. Its antigen is not known. The read comes to an end 3 residues before the CDR3 does, leaving the germline J gene to fill in the end. CDR1 is MNHNS, CDR2 SASEGT, per germline. The CDR3 is 15 amino acids. V lost 1 base to trimming and J lost 5 bases; unmatched junction nucleotides: 5. Profiling relied on immunoSEQ multiplex PCR, and the TCRdb table lists in-frame clones only, not all of them. Recorded for this sample: some 41,000 clones. This sample was taken from a study of T cells in women clearing cervical HPV infection. Overall study context: With HLA typing for only a few women, HLA confounding remains possible. General study findings and limits: Each sample's T-cell count was unknown, possibly confounding richness. CIN3+ cases had significantly higher TCR repertoire richness than controls, but evenness did not differ.

The clonotype comes from a woman aged 18 to 69 with a cervical HPV16 infection that either progressed to CIN3+ or cleared (not recorded which). The gene calls are TRBV6-1 and TRBJ2-3, with 8 bases aligning to TRBD2. Sequences were obtained from blood buffy coat. The CDR3 region is CASSEGSGNRDTQYF. CDR3 bases read: TGTGCCAGCAGTGAAGGTAGCGGGAATAGAGATACG.